This TCR beta chain was retrieved from a study of cytomegalovirus exposure and HLA in healthy donors. Study-level background: When fewer than 400 donors were genotyped, just over 80% of them were found to fall in the Caucasian-associated ancestry cluster. Study-level points and caveats: V segments that were indistinguishable, TRBV6-2 and TRBV6-3 among them, were omitted from analysis. Previously analyzed data showed that most TCR beta V segments were productive at a frequency of about 87% or about 30%.

On this clone itself: Its antigen remains unknown.

With 60 Vbeta and 13 Jbeta primers, the PCR was carried out. Assay used: immunoSEQ multiplex PCR; TCRdb lists only in-frame clones, some missing. This repertoire shows roughly 140,000 clones, around 74% found once; its top ten account for roughly 6.3%. The germline CDR1 and CDR2 sequences are ENHRY and SYGVKD. Trimming shortened V by 0 bases and J by 6 bases, and 14 bases separated the two germline ends. This CDR3 has 15 residues. The chain uses TRBV10-3 and TRBJ1-2; D perhaps matches TRBD1 (5 bases). The receptor's source is a man aged 50-60 years in good health and CMV-seropositive. Sample: PBMCs. CDR3 loop: CAISESGGTLDGYTF. The CDR3 DNA is TGTGCCATCAGTGAGTCGGGAGGGACTTTAGATGGCTACACCTTC.